This record covers a single T cell receptor (beta chain). Its antigen is as yet unknown. The source of the sample is a study of blood T cells in healthy people across ages. Overall study findings and caveats: Both naive CD4+ cell counts and diversity were greater in long-lived donors than in aged donors.

Through a sample-barcoded 5' primer and a J-beta primer mix, a second PCR was run for about 6 to 12 cycles. Through a template-switch adaptor with 12 random nucleotides, each cDNA molecule received a tag. A single record per CDR3 protein comes from TCRdb applying MiXCR to the 5' RACE reads. The sample contains about 720,000 distinct CDR3 sequences, about a fifth of which appear only once. Trimming shortened V by 4 bases and J by 6 bases, and 6 bases separated the two germline ends. Germline CDR1 reads KGHDR; CDR2 reads SFDVKD. The CDR3 extends over 12 amino acids. This receptor was obtained from a man in his 70s in good health. V and J are TRBV24-1 and TRBJ1-5; no definite D call. Input material: blood. CDR3 coding DNA: TGTGCCACCAGTGACCGGGGTCAGCCCCAGCATTTT. Translating gives CATSDRGQPQHF.